Below are 18 T cell receptor beta chains sequenced from a single sample in a study of blood T cell repertoires in COVID-19. Assay: immunoSEQ multiplex PCR; the TCRdb copy retains only in-frame clones and omits some. The table lists around 90,000 clones, around nine tenths of them singletons. The sequenced material came from peripheral blood. Receptors were obtained from a man between 50 and 59 years old with COVID-19, enrolled during active disease.

The table lists this clone with a count of one. The chain recombines TRBV6-1 with TRBJ2-2, with D possibly TRBD1 on 5 matching bases. CDR1 is MNHNS and CDR2 is SASEGT in the germline V gene. The V gene lost 2 bases and the J gene lost 7 bases, with 14 bases spanning the gap. This CDR3 region has 15 residues. CDR3: CASSEFRTGIGELFF. The CDR3 coding sequence is TGTGCCAGCAGTGAATTTCGCACAGGAATCGGGGAGCTGTTTTTT.

The chain joins TRBV10-3 to TRBJ2-7; TRBD1 is a possible D gene (5 bases). There are 13 residues in the CDR3. The V and J ends lost 0 bases and 3 bases respectively, with 6 bases between them. The germline V gene has CDR1 ENHRY and CDR2 SYGVKD. CDR3 in amino acids: CAISESTDYEQYF. The CDR3 nucleotides are TGTGCCATCAGTGAGTCGACAGACTACGAGCAGTACTTC.

The chain carries TRBV6-5 and TRBJ1-1, with D possibly TRBD1 on 5 matching bases. Looked up from germline, CDR1 is MNHEY and CDR2 is SVGAGI. V was shortened by 6 bases and J by 0 bases, with 8 bases between the two germline ends. The CDR3 is 13 residues long. CDR3 residues: CASSRTLNTEAFF. DNA for the CDR3: TGTGCCAGCAGCAGGACACTGAACACTGAAGCTTTCTTT.

V and J are TRBV30 and TRBJ2-1; maybe TRBD2 (5 bases). This CDR3 is 16 amino acids long. Trimming pared 2 bases from V and 4 bases from J, leaving 18 bases between. Germline CDR1 reads GTSNPN; CDR2 reads SVGIG (reference sequence). The chain's CDR3 is CAWSIGLPGVYNEQFF. CDR3 DNA: TGTGCCTGGAGTATCGGACTCCCCGGGGTTTACAATGAGCAGTTCTTC.

The V and J genes are TRBV15 and TRBJ1-3, with a tentative D call TRBD1 (5 bases). Deletions cut 0 bases from V and 3 bases from J, with 9 bases between. Germline V lookup: CDR1 LNHNV, CDR2 YYDKDF (reference sequence). The CDR3 is made up of 15 amino acids. CDR3 in amino acids: CATSRDWGGGNTIYF. The CDR3 DNA follows: TGTGCCACCAGCAGAGATTGGGGGGGTGGAAACACCATATATTTT.

This sequence joins TRBV30 and TRBJ1-5, with a tentative D call TRBD1 (6 bases). The length of the CDR3 is 14 residues. Germline CDR1 is GTSNPN and CDR2 is SVGIG (reference sequence). V gave up 0 bases and J gave up 6 bases, with 12 bases separating them. CDR3 region: CAWSVGGPFQPQHF. CDR3 in DNA: TGTGCCTGGAGTGTAGGGGGACCATTTCAGCCCCAGCATTTT.

The genes are TRBV2 and TRBJ1-5; unclear D gene. The CDR3 is made up of 12 amino acids. Between the trimmed V and J ends, which lost 4 bases and 7 bases, there was a span of 8 bases. Germline V gives CDR1 SNHLY, CDR2 FYNNEI. The CDR3 region has the DNA TGTGCCAGCAGTGTCGGAGGACAGCCCCAGCATTTT. Translated, it gives CASSVGGQPQHF.

The chain has TRBV23-1 and TRBJ1-2; perhaps TRBD1 as D (6 bases). TRBV23-1 is marked as an open reading frame, function uncertain. The V gene lost 3 bases and the J gene lost 5 bases, with 25 bases spanning the gap. The CDR3 sequence is 18 residues long. The DNA of the CDR3 is TGCGCCAGCAGTCATAGACCCGGGACACCCGTTGATTGGTATGGCTACACCTTC. It yields the protein CASSHRPGTPVDWYGYTF.

CDR3 sequence: CASSLAEPPRGEKLFF. Written as DNA, the CDR3 is TGTGCCAGCAGCTTGGCCGAACCACCTAGGGGTGAAAAACTGTTTTTT. V gene TRBV5-6 combines with J gene TRBJ1-4; D perhaps matches TRBD1 (5 bases). Between the trimmed V and J ends, which lost 0 bases and 7 bases, there was a span of 16 bases. The CDR3 consists of 16 residues. Germline assignment: CDR1 SGHDT and CDR2 YYEEEE.

This chain uses TRBV29-1 with TRBJ1-4; D remains unclear. Germline CDR1 reads SQVTM; CDR2 reads ANQGSEA. V was trimmed by 4 bases and J by 8 bases, leaving 17 bases between them. CDR3 length equals 14 residues. CDR3 amino acids: CSVGEFVASEKLFF. CDR3 nucleotide sequence: TGCAGCGTTGGGGAGTTCGTGGCGTCGGAAAAACTGTTTTTT. The full variable domain, rest sourced from reference TRBV29-1 and TRBJ1-4, is SAVISQKPSRDICQRGTSLTIQCQVDSQVTMMFWYRQQPGQSLTLIATANQGSEATYESGFVIDKFPISRPNLTFSTLTVSNMSPEDSSIYLCSVGEFVASEKLFFGSGTQLSVL.

V usage is TRBV6-4 and J usage is TRBJ2-6, with a possible D match to TRBD2 (6 bases). Between the trimmed V and J ends, which lost 8 bases and 4 bases, there was a span of 9 bases. CDR3 length: 13 residues. Germline CDR1 reads MRHNA; CDR2 reads SNTAGT. The CDR3 DNA is TGTGCCAGCGCCCGGGAGGGGGCCAACGTCCTGACTTTC. This encodes CASAREGANVLTF.

The rearrangement joins TRBV7-2 to TRBJ2-1, with D perhaps matching TRBD2 (7 bases). Germline loops: CDR1 SGHTA, CDR2 FQGNSA. Trimming pared 4 bases from V and 8 bases from J, leaving 21 bases between. The CDR3 is made up of 16 amino acids. The CDR3: CASSSSPNGGAYEQFF. The DNA of the CDR3 is TGTGCCAGCAGCTCCTCTCCCAATGGGGGGGCCTATGAGCAGTTCTTC. Full variable domain (rest looked up from reference TRBV7-2 and TRBJ2-1): GAGVSQSPSNKVTEKGKDVELRCDPISGHTALYWYRQSLGQGLEFLIYFQGNSAPDKSGLPSDRFSAERTGGSVSTLTIQRTQQEDSAVYLCASSSSPNGGAYEQFFGPGTRLTVL.

The chain employs TRBV27 and TRBJ2-1, with D unresolved. V was cut by 1 base and J by 0 bases, with 13 bases left in between. From germline, CDR1 is MNHEY and CDR2 SMNVEV (reference sequence). The CDR3 runs to 17 residues. The CDR3 nucleotides read TGTGCCAGCAGTTTATACGAGATTCGGAGCTCCTACAATGAGCAGTTCTTC. It translates to CASSLYEIRSSYNEQFF.

The rearrangement uses TRBV6-5 and TRBJ1-2; tentative D call: TRBD1 (6 bases). Deletions cut 5 bases from V and 2 bases from J, with 12 bases between. CDR1 is MNHEY and CDR2 is SVGAGI in the germline V gene. This CDR3 is 14 amino acids long. The DNA for the CDR3 is TGTGCCAGCAGTAGAGGGGACAACAACTATGGCTACACCTTC. As protein: CASSRGDNNYGYTF.

The chain joins TRBV11-2 to TRBJ1-4, with D tentatively TRBD1 (5 bases). The length of the CDR3 is 17 residues. CDR1 and CDR2 (germline): SGHAT, FQNNGV. The V and J ends lost 1 base and 6 bases respectively, with 18 bases between them. The CDR3 sequence: CASSLGGTSGRDEKLFF. In DNA form, the CDR3 reads TGTGCCAGCAGCTTAGGGGGCACTTCGGGCAGGGATGAAAAACTGTTTTTT.

The V call is TRBV6-5, the J call TRBJ1-2; maybe TRBD1 (5 bases). The CDR3 runs to 15 residues. V was shortened by 10 bases and J by 5 bases, with 23 bases between the two germline ends. Germline V gene sequence: CDR1 MNHEY, CDR2 SVGAGI. As DNA, the CDR3 is TGTGCCACCGCTTTCGCGGGAGGGGCCTTATATGGCTACACCTTC. Translated: CATAFAGGALYGYTF.

This clone has a handful of counts. The chain carries TRBV7-9 and TRBJ2-7; the D gene is possibly TRBD2 (5 bases). Trimming took 6 bases from V and 3 from J, leaving 12 bases between them. The CDR3 length is 13 residues. Germline CDR1 and CDR2: SEHNR and FQNEAQ (reference sequence). For the CDR3, the DNA is TGTGCCAGCAGTTCCACCACTAGCTACGAGCAGTACTTC. Amino acids: CASSSTTSYEQYF. The full variable domain, with the rest looked up from reference TRBV7-9 and TRBJ2-7, is DTGVSQNPRHKITKRGQNVTFRCDPISEHNRLYWYRQTLGQGPEFLTYFQNEAQLEKSRLLSDRFSAERPKGSFSTLEIQRTEQGDSAMYLCASSSTTSYEQYFGPGTRLTVT.

The gene calls are TRBV19 and TRBJ1-5; 8 nucleotides agree with TRBD1. Germline V gives CDR1 LNHDA, CDR2 SQIVND (reference sequence). This CDR3 has 17 amino acids. Trimming removed 9 bases from V and 0 bases from J; junction bases left unmatched: 13. This chain's CDR3 is CASGDGQGQYSNQPQHF. The CDR3, as DNA: TGTGCCAGCGGAGATGGACAGGGCCAATATAGCAATCAGCCCCAGCATTTT.